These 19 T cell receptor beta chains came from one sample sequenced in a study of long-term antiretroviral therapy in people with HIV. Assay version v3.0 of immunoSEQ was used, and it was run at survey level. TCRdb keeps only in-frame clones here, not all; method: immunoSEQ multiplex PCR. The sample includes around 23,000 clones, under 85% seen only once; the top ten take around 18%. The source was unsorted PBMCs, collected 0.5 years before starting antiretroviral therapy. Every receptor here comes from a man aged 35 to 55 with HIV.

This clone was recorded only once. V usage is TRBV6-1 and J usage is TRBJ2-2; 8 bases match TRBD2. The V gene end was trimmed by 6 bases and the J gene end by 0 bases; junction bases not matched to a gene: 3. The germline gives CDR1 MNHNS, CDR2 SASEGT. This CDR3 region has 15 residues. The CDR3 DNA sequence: TGTGCCAGCAGCCAGGGACTAGCGAACACCGGGGAGCTGTTTTTT. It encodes CASSQGLANTGELFF.

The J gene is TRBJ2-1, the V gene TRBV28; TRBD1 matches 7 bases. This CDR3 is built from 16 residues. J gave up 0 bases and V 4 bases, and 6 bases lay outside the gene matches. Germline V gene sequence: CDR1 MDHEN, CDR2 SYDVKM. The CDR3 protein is CASSWIGQASYNEQFF. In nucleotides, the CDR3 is TGTGCCAGCAGTTGGATCGGACAGGCCTCCTACAATGAGCAGTTCTTC.

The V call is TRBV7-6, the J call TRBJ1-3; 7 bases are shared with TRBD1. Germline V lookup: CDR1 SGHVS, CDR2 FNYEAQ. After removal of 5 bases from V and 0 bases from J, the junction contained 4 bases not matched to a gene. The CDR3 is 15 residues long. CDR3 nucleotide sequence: TGTGCCAGCAGCATGGGACAGACCTCTGGAAACACCATATATTTT. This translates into CASSMGQTSGNTIYF.

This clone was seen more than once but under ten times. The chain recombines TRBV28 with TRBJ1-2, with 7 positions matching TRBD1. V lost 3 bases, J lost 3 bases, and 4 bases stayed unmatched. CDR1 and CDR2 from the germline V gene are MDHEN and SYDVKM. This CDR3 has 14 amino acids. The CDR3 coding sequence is TGTGCCAGCAGTTTCCGGACAGGTTACTATGGCTACACCTTC. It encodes CASSFRTGYYGYTF.

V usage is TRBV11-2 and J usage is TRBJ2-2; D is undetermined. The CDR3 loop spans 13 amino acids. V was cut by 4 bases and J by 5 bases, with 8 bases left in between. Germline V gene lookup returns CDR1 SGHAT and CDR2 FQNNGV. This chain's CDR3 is CASSSFRTGELFF. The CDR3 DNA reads TGTGCCAGCAGCTCCTTTCGTACCGGGGAGCTGTTTTTT.

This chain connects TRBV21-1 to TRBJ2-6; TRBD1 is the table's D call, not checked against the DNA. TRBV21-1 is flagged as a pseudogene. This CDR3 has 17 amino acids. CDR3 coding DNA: TGTGCCAACTCCCCGGGACAACACCTCTCTGGGGCCAACGTCCTGACTTTC. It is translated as CANSPGQHLSGANVLTF.

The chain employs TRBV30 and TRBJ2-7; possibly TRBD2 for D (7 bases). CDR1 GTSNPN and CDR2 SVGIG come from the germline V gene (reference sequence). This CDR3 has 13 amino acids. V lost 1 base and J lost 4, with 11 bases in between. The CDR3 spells CAWSGGGEYEQYF. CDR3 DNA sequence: TGTGCCTGGAGTGGCGGGGGCGAGTACGAGCAGTACTTC. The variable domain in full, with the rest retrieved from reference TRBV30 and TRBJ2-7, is SQTIHQWPATLVQPVGSPLSLECTVEGTSNPNLYWYRQAAGRGLQLLFYSVGIGQISSEVPQNLSASRPQDRQFILSSKKLLLSDSGFYLCAWSGGGEYEQYFGPGTRLTVT.

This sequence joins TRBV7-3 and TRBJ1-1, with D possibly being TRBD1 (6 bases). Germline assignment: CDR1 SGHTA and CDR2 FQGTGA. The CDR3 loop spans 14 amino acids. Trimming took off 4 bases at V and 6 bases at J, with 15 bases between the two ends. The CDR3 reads CASSSRGGQAEAFF. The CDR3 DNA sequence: TGTGCCAGCAGCTCCCGCGGGGGACAAGCTGAAGCTTTCTTT. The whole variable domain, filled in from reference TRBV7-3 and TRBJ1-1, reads GAGVSQTPSNKVTEKGKYVELRCDPISGHTALYWYRQSLGQGPEFLIYFQGTGAADDSGLPNDRFFAVRPEGSVSTLKIQRTERGDSAVYLCASSSRGGQAEAFFGQGTRLTVV.

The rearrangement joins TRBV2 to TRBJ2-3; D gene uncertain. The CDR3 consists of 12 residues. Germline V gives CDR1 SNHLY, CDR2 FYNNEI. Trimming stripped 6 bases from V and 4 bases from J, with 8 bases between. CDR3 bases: TGTGCCAGCAGCGATAGTTCAGATACGCAGTATTTT. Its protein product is CASSDSSDTQYF.

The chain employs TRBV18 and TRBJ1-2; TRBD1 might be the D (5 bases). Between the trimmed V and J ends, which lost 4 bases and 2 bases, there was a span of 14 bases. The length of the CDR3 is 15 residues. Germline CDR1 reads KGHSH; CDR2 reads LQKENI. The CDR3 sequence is CASSRTYEGNYGYTF. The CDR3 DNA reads TGTGCCAGCTCACGGACCTATGAGGGGAACTATGGCTACACCTTC.

CDR3 DNA: TGCAGCGTTGGGGGTGAGACCCAGTACTTC. As protein: CSVGGETQYF. The chain employs TRBV29-1 and TRBJ2-5; no definite D call. Trimming cost V 4 bases and J 5 bases, with 5 bases left between them. Germline loops: CDR1 SQVTM, CDR2 ANQGSEA. This CDR3 spans 10 amino acids.

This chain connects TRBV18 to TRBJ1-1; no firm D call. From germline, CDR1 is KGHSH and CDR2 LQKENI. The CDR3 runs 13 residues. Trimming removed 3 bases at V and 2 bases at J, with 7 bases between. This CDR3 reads CASSPTPNTEAFF. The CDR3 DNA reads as TGTGCCAGCTCACCTACACCTAACACTGAAGCTTTCTTT.

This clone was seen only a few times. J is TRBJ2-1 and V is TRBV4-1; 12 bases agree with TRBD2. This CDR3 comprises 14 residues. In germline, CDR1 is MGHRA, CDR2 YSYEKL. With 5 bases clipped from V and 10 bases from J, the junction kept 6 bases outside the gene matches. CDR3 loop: CASSGIGTSGEQFF. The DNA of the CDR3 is TGCGCCAGCAGCGGGATCGGGACTAGCGGGGAGCAGTTCTTC.

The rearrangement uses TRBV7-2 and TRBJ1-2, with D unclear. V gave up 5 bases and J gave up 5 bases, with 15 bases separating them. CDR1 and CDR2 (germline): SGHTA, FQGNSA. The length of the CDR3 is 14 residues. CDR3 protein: CASSGYSVGYGYTF. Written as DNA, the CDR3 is TGTGCCAGCAGCGGGTACAGCGTCGGGTATGGCTACACCTTC.

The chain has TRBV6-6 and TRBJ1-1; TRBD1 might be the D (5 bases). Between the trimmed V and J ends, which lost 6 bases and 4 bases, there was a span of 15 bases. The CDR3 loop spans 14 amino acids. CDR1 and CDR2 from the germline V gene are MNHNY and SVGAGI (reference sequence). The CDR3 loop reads CASSGATRVTEAFF. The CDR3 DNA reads TGTGCCAGCAGCGGAGCGACCAGGGTCACTGAAGCTTTCTTT.

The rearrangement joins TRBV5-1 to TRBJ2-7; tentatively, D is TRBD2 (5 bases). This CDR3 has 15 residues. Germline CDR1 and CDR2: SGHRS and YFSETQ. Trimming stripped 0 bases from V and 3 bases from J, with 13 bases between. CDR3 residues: CASSLVPSGDYEQYF. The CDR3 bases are TGCGCCAGCAGCTTGGTCCCTTCCGGGGACTACGAGCAGTACTTC.

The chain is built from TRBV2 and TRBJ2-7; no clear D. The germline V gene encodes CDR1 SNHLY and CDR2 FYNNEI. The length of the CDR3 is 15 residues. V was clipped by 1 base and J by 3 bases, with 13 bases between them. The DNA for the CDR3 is TGTGCCAGCAGTGAAGAGGCTACCCGTCTCTACGAGCAGTACTTC. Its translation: CASSEEATRLYEQYF.

The CDR3 loop is CASSLGTGRTNTEAFF. CDR3 DNA: TGCGCCAGCAGCTTAGGGACAGGGCGGACGAACACTGAAGCTTTCTTT. This chain uses TRBV5-1 with TRBJ1-1, with 9 bases aligning to TRBD1. The V segment lost 2 bases and the J segment 1 base; nucleotides outside the gene matches: 6. Germline CDR1 and CDR2: SGHRS and YFSETQ. This CDR3 has 16 residues.

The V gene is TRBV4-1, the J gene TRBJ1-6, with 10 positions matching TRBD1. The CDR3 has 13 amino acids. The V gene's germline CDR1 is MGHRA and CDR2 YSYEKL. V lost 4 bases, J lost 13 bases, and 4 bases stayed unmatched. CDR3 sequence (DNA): TGCGCCAGCAGCCTGGGGACAGGGGCCCCCCTCCACTTT. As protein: CASSLGTGAPLHF.